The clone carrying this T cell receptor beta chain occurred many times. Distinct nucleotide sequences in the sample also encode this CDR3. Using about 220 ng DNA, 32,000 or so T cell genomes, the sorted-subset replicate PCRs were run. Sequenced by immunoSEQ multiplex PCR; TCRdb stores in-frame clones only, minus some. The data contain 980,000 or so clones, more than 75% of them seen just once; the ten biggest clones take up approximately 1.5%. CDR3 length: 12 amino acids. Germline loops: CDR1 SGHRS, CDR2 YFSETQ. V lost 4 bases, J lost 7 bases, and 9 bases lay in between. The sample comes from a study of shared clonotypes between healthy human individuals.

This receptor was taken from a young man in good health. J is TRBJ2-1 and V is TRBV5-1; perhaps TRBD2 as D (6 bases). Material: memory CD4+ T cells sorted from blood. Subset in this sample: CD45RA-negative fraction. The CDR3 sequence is CASSRLANEQFF. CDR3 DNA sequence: TGCGCCAGCAGCCGGCTAGCGAATGAGCAGTTCTTC.